This TCR beta chain was documented in a study of cytomegalovirus exposure and HLA in healthy donors. Study context: About 83 million unique TCRs from HLA-typed donors made up an early data release. Membership in the Caucasian-associated ancestry cluster was found for 81% of around 380 genotyped donors.

CDR1 is SEHNR, CDR2 FQNEAQ, per germline (reference sequence). The CDR3 covers 19 residues. V gave up 3 bases and J gave up 5 bases; unmatched junction bases: 10. 60 Vbeta and 13 Jbeta primers were used in PCR. TCRdb keeps only in-frame clones here, not all; method: immunoSEQ multiplex PCR. Of roughly 95,000 clones in the sample, 60% to 85% were seen once. The chain joins TRBV7-9 to TRBJ2-2; 15 nucleotides agree with TRBD2. Sequencing was done on a sample of PBMCs. This clonotype was sampled from a man younger than 45 in good health and CMV-seropositive. Written as DNA, the CDR3 is TGTGCCAGCAGCTTTTCCGGACTAGCGGGGGGGCCAGGGACCGGGGAGCTGTTTTTT. Protein sequence: CASSFSGLAGGPGTGELFF.